The 5 T cell receptor beta chains below all came from one sample that was sequenced in a study of beta chain features in type 1 diabetes listed by TCRdb under 2018. General study outcomes and caveats: In all four CD4+ subsets, TCRB CDR3 length was moderately but significantly shorter in type 1 diabetes patients.

The library relied on the immunoSEQ multiplex PCR assay. All of the isolated RNA was reverse transcribed with the High Capacity cDNA Reverse Transcription Kit, so expressed TCRB transcripts were sequenced. In its TCRdb copy, this immuneACCESS table keeps in-frame sequences only and misses some clones. Where compared with another copy, unresolved V genes explain less than half of these, and the others have no known cause. The sample has over 650,000 clones on record, over 12% of them singletons. The ten largest clonotypes hold nearly 0.04% of the sample. No cognate antigen is known for these TCRs. Sequencing was done on a sample of naive CD4+ T cells from blood. The cell subset or site label corresponds to: true naive CD4+ T cells. These receptors were obtained from a man aged 18-30 years with type 1 diabetes.

This clone came up a few times. The rearrangement links TRBV9 to TRBJ2-3; 14 bases map to TRBD2. CDR1 is SGDLS, CDR2 YYNGEE, per germline. The ends lost 4 bases at V and 4 bases at J; junction bases unmatched: 11. The CDR3 covers 18 residues. The CDR3 here is CASSPLGLAGVGADTQYF. The CDR3 DNA reads TGTGCCAGCAGCCCCCTGGGACTAGCGGGGGTAGGAGCAGATACGCAGTATTTT.

V usage is TRBV9 and J usage is TRBJ1-6; D is unresolved. V was shortened by 7 bases and J by 13 bases, with 15 bases between the two germline ends. Germline V gene sequence: CDR1 SGDLS, CDR2 YYNGEE. The CDR3 totals 12 residues. The CDR3 loop is CASGQAHWPLHF. CDR3 DNA sequence: TGTGCCAGCGGTCAGGCCCACTGGCCCCTCCACTTT.

On this clone itself: At the DNA level, this CDR3 is encoded by other sequences in the same sample as well. The rearrangement links TRBV18 to TRBJ2-5; 8 bases match TRBD1. Germline V gives CDR1 KGHSH, CDR2 LQKENI. CDR3 length equals 13 residues. With V trimmed by 6 bases and J by 2 bases, 2 bases remained unmatched. The CDR3 here is CASSRDRQETQYF. CDR3 in DNA: TGTGCCAGCTCTAGGGACAGGCAAGAGACCCAGTACTTC. The whole variable domain, filled in from reference TRBV18 and TRBJ2-5, reads NAGVMQNPRHLVRRRGQEARLRCSPMKGHSHVYWYRQLPEEGLKFMVYLQKENIIDESGMPKERFSAEFPKEGPSILRIQQVVRGDSAAYFCASSRDRQETQYFGPGTRLLVL.

This clone was recorded a few times. The J gene is TRBJ2-1, the V gene TRBV30; TRBD2 matches at 8 bases. Per the germline V gene, CDR1 is GTSNPN and CDR2 is SVGIG (reference sequence). CDR3 length: 15 residues. V dropped 5 bases and J dropped 0; count of bases not matched to a gene: 6. The CDR3 coding sequence is TGTGCCTGGGGAGGGAGCGGGAGCTCCTACAATGAGCAGTTCTTC. Its translation is CAWGGSGSSYNEQFF.

The chain links TRBV7-2 to TRBJ2-7, with a tentative D call TRBD1 (6 bases). V lost 5 bases to trimming and J lost 9 bases, with 17 bases between them. This CDR3 is 13 amino acids long. CDR1 is SGHTA and CDR2 is FQGNSA in the germline V gene. CDR3 amino acids: CASSGGGLGAQYF. The CDR3 coding sequence is TGTGCCAGCAGCGGAGGTGGCCTGGGGGCGCAGTACTTC.